These 22 T cell receptor beta chains originate from one sample sequenced in a study of blood T cell repertoires in COVID-19. Clones were sequenced by immunoSEQ multiplex PCR, and TCRdb holds only the in-frame ones, with some missing. The sample has about 180,000 clones; 70% to 90% are singletons. The sample consisted of peripheral blood. The origin of the receptors is a human donor with active or convalescent COVID-19. The donor label of this sample is uncertain.

This clone showed up just once. J is TRBJ1-3 and V is TRBV5-4, with unresolved D. CDR3 length: 14 residues. CDR1 is SGHNT, CDR2 YYREEE, per germline (reference sequence). The V and J ends lost 2 bases and 0 bases respectively, with 6 bases between them. The CDR3 loop reads CASSFGDSGNTIYF. The CDR3 nucleotides are TGTGCCAGCAGCTTCGGAGACTCTGGAAACACCATATATTTT.

Regarding this clone: At one end, the junction sequence differs from germline, possibly due to a read error. V gene TRBV6-2 or TRBV6-3 combines with J gene TRBJ1-2, with 7 nucleotides matching TRBD1. The CDR3 has 14 residues. Germline V gives CDR1 MNHEY, CDR2 SVGEGT. CDR3 amino acids: CASSHSLDRIYYTF. CDR3 nucleotide sequence: TGTGCCAGCAGTCACTCCCTGGACAGGATATACTACACCTTC.

Worth noting for this clone: Other DNA sequences in this sample translate to the same CDR3. CDR3 residues: CASSLAGQGSNEQFF. In nucleotides, the CDR3 is TGCGCCAGCAGCTTGGCGGGACAGGGGTCCAATGAGCAGTTCTTC. The chain carries TRBV5-1 and TRBJ2-1; TRBD1 matches at 10 bases. V trimming: 0 bases; J trimming: 6 bases; junction bases outside the gene matches: 3. The CDR3 contains 15 residues. Germline-derived CDR1 and CDR2 are SGHRS and YFSETQ. Drawing the rest from reference TRBV5-1 and TRBJ2-1, the complete variable domain is KAGVTQTPRYLIKTRGQQVTLSCSPISGHRSVSWYQQTPGQGLQFLFEYFSETQRNKGNFPGRFSGRQFSNSRSEMNVSTLELGDSALYLCASSLAGQGSNEQFFGPGTRLTVL.

This chain uses TRBV20-1 with TRBJ1-1; tentative D call: TRBD1 (6 bases). The V end lost 3 bases, the J end lost 7 bases, and 9 bases lay between the germline ends. CDR1 and CDR2 from the germline V gene are DFQATT and SNEGSKA (reference sequence). There are 11 residues in the CDR3. The CDR3 sequence is CSASDRSEAFF. Here the CDR3 DNA reads TGCAGTGCTAGCGACAGGAGTGAAGCTTTCTTT.

V is TRBV28 and J is TRBJ1-6; D not resolved. With 2 bases removed from V and 9 bases from J, the gap between germline ends came to 11 bases. This CDR3 has 14 residues. Per the germline V gene, CDR1 is MDHEN and CDR2 is SYDVKM. The CDR3 nucleotides are TGTGCCAGCAGTTTAACAGAAGTCAGTTCACCCCTCCACTTT. Its translation is CASSLTEVSSPLHF.

The rearrangement uses TRBV18 and TRBJ1-6, with TRBD1 matching 10 bases. Germline V CDR1 and CDR2: KGHSH, LQKENI. The CDR3 runs to 19 residues. V gave up 3 bases and J gave up 0 bases; unmatched junction bases: 8. The CDR3 loop reads CASSPTGGPGSSYNSPLHF. The CDR3 DNA reads TGTGCCAGCTCACCGACAGGGGGCCCGGGAAGCTCCTATAATTCACCCCTCCACTTT. Variable domain in full (rest from reference TRBV18 and TRBJ1-6): NAGVMQNPRHLVRRRGQEARLRCSPMKGHSHVYWYRQLPEEGLKFMVYLQKENIIDESGMPKERFSAEFPKEGPSILRIQQVVRGDSAAYFCASSPTGGPGSSYNSPLHFGNGTRLTVT.

This clone occurred once. The rearrangement links TRBV7-8 to TRBJ2-5, with D maybe TRBD2 (6 bases). Trimming took off 2 bases at V and 4 bases at J, with 8 bases between the two ends. This CDR3 spans 13 amino acids. Germline CDR1 is SGHVS and CDR2 is FQNEAQ. DNA of the CDR3: TGTGCCAGCAGCTTACACGGGGGAGAGACCCAGTACTTC. It yields the protein CASSLHGGETQYF.

The rearrangement links TRBV2 to TRBJ1-3, with TRBD1 identical over 7 bases. CDR3 size: 15 residues. Germline CDR1 and CDR2: SNHLY and FYNNEI. Unmatched junction bases numbered 6, after V lost 4 bases and J lost 3 bases. The CDR3 sequence is CASSVGRGLGNTIYF. In DNA form, the CDR3 reads TGTGCCAGCAGTGTCGGGAGGGGGCTTGGAAACACCATATATTTT.

The rearrangement joins TRBV12-5 to TRBJ1-2; TRBD1 matches 10 bases. Germline-derived CDR1 and CDR2 are LGHNT and FRNRAP. The J segment lost 7 bases and the V segment lost 3 bases, leaving 2 bases of the junction unmatched. CDR3 length: 13 residues. As DNA, the CDR3 is TGTGCTAGTGGTTTAGACAGGGGGCTTGGCTACACCTTC. Protein product: CASGLDRGLGYTF.

The chain uses TRBV6-4 and TRBJ2-1; the match to TRBD1 covers 9 bases. Germline V gene lookup returns CDR1 MRHNA and CDR2 SNTAGT. V dropped 4 bases and J dropped 5; count of bases not matched to a gene: 12. This CDR3 is 17 amino acids long. The CDR3 loop reads CASSVPSTGGENNEQFF. The CDR3 coding sequence is TGTGCCAGCAGTGTACCCTCCACAGGGGGCGAAAACAATGAGCAGTTCTTC.

On this clone: The sample carries other DNA sequences with the same CDR3. The chain is built from TRBV28 and TRBJ1-5, with a tentative D call TRBD1 (6 bases). In germline, CDR1 is MDHEN, CDR2 SYDVKM. The CDR3 totals 13 residues. The V end was cut by 6 bases, the J end by 7 bases, with 13 bases between. The CDR3 bases are TGTGCCAGCAGCTTTCGTGGGGGCCAGCCCCAGCATTTT. Protein: CASSFRGGQPQHF.

The V gene is TRBV5-4, the J gene TRBJ2-1; 8 nucleotides align to TRBD1. Germline V gene data show CDR1 as SGHNT and CDR2 as YYREEE (reference sequence). This CDR3 comprises 13 residues. V trimming: 0 bases; J trimming: 15 bases; junction bases outside the gene matches: 8. The CDR3 reads CASSLAGTGLRFF. The CDR3 DNA reads TGTGCCAGCAGCTTGGCTGGGACAGGACTTCGGTTCTTC.

The V gene is TRBV6-1, the J gene TRBJ2-3; 10 bases agree with TRBD1. Germline trimming cut 4 bases from V and 2 bases from J; bases unmatched to any gene: 12. Germline assignment: CDR1 MNHNS and CDR2 SASEGT. CDR3 length equals 18 residues. In DNA, the CDR3 is TGTGCCAGCAGTGTTACGGGTGGAGGGACAGGGGTCACAGATACGCAGTATTTT. Translating gives CASSVTGGGTGVTDTQYF.

The rearrangement links TRBV3-1 (or the pseudogene TRBV3-2) to TRBJ2-2; D may be TRBD1 (5 bases). Per germline, CDR1 LGHDT and CDR2 YNNKEL (reference sequence). The CDR3 is 15 residues long. Trimming stripped 0 bases from V and 2 bases from J, with 7 bases between. Written as DNA, the CDR3 is TGTGCCAGCAGCCAAGACAGGGCCAACACCGGGGAGCTGTTTTTT. This codes for CASSQDRANTGELFF.

J is TRBJ1-1 and V is TRBV27, with D maybe TRBD1 (6 bases). This CDR3 is 16 amino acids long. V shed 3 bases and J shed 2 bases, with 16 bases lying between them. Germline V gene data show CDR1 as MNHEY and CDR2 as SMNVEV (reference sequence). CDR3 sequence: CASSFAAGAQNTEAFF. CDR3 in DNA: TGTGCCAGCAGTTTCGCCGCAGGGGCCCAAAACACTGAAGCTTTCTTT.

V and J are TRBV15 and TRBJ1-3; 8 bases map to TRBD1. The CDR3 is made up of 15 amino acids. The V gene end was trimmed by 0 bases and the J gene end by 7 bases; junction bases not matched to a gene: 5. Looked up from germline, CDR1 is LNHNV and CDR2 is YYDKDF (reference sequence). The DNA of the CDR3 is TGTGCCACCAGCAGAGATCAGGGGGCGAGTAACACCATATATTTT. This gives the protein CATSRDQGASNTIYF.

The chain combines TRBV7-8 with TRBJ2-1; 7 positions agree with TRBD2. From germline, CDR1 is SGHVS and CDR2 FQNEAQ. V gave up 3 bases and J gave up 9 bases; unmatched junction bases: 11. The CDR3 is 15 amino acids. The CDR3 sequence is CASSFAAGGDSEQFF. The CDR3 region has the DNA TGTGCCAGCAGCTTCGCTGCTGGGGGGGATAGTGAGCAGTTCTTC.

The chain carries TRBV2 and TRBJ1-5, with no clear D. CDR3 length: 15 amino acids. The V gene's germline CDR1 is SNHLY and CDR2 FYNNEI. Trimming left V 3 bases short and J 5 bases short, with 14 bases between. In DNA, the CDR3 is TGTGCCAGCAGTGACCACTTCTCCCCCGATCAGCCCCAGCATTTT. Protein: CASSDHFSPDQPQHF. The full variable domain, completed using reference TRBV2 and TRBJ1-5, is EPEVTQTPSHQVTQMGQEVILRCVPISNHLYFYWYRQILGQKVEFLVSFYNNEISEKSEIFDDQFSVERPDGSNFTLKIRSTKLEDSAMYFCASSDHFSPDQPQHFGDGTRLSIL.

The CDR3 reads CASSLRRLGGAYEQYF. The CDR3 DNA is TGTGCCAGCAGCTTGAGGAGATTAGGCGGAGCCTACGAGCAGTACTTC. The genes are TRBV5-6 and TRBJ2-7; D uncertain. V lost 1 base to trimming and J lost 2 bases, with 16 bases between them. The germline V gene encodes CDR1 SGHDT and CDR2 YYEEEE. CDR3 length equals 16 residues.

The gene calls are TRBV27 and TRBJ2-5; 11 nucleotides line up with TRBD1. CDR1 is MNHEY, CDR2 SMNVEV, per germline (reference sequence). This CDR3 region has 17 residues. The V and J ends lost 1 base and 5 bases, in that order; junction bases with no gene match: 9. As DNA, the CDR3 is TGTGCCAGCAGTTTATATGGGACAGGGGGTCTCGGGGAGACCCAGTACTTC. Encoded protein: CASSLYGTGGLGETQYF.

The sample holds a few counts of this clone. This chain links TRBV28 with TRBJ1-4; 7 bases agree with TRBD1. This CDR3 region has 15 residues. V dropped 11 bases and J dropped 5; count of bases not matched to a gene: 14. Germline values: CDR1 MDHEN, CDR2 SYDVKM. The CDR3 bases are TGTGCCGCAGGGGGGCAGGCGCTCACGAATGAAAAACTGTTTTTT. This translates into CAAGGQALTNEKLFF.

This chain links TRBV13 with TRBJ1-4; possible D gene TRBD1, 5 bases. Germline CDR1 PRHDT, CDR2 FYEKMQ (reference sequence). Trimming shortened V by 5 bases and J by 0 bases, and 7 bases separated the two germline ends. The CDR3 is made up of 14 amino acids. The CDR3 protein is CASSEQATNEKLFF. Here the CDR3 DNA reads TGTGCCAGCAGCGAACAGGCAACTAATGAAAAACTGTTTTTT.